This TCR beta chain was identified in a study of control samples from healthy donors and cancer patients. Sequencing used immunoSEQ multiplex PCR; TCRdb keeps in-frame clones, though not all of them. In the table there are 97,000 or so clones, roughly 94% of which are singletons. Germline loops: CDR1 MNHEY, CDR2 SVGAGI. There are 15 residues in the CDR3. V gave up 2 bases and J gave up 7 bases; unmatched junction bases: 5. V is TRBV6-5 and J is TRBJ2-7; 13 bases agree with TRBD2. The source of this sequence is a woman in her late teens or twenties in good health. Material: blood. CDR3 region: CASSYVGLAGEEQYF. In DNA form, the CDR3 reads TGTGCCAGCAGTTACGTCGGACTAGCGGGAGAGGAGCAGTACTTC.